This T cell receptor (beta chain) was recovered during a study of blood T cell repertoires in COVID-19. TCRdb's table, derived via immunoSEQ multiplex PCR, lists solely in-frame clones and lacks some. This table holds 250,000 or so clones, roughly 89% found once. This CDR3 is built from 17 residues. Germline V CDR1 and CDR2: MNHEY, SVGEGT. J lost 3 bases, V lost 2 bases, and 13 bases had no gene match. This clone was counted once. The chain recombines TRBV6-2 or TRBV6-3 with TRBJ2-7; 7 bases line up with TRBD2. The material sequenced was peripheral blood. The clonotype was recovered from a woman aged 60-70 years with COVID-19, enrolled during active disease. The CDR3 bases are TGTGCCAGCAGTTACAGTTCGGACCGACGGGGGGACTACGAGCAGTACTTC. This encodes CASSYSSDRRGDYEQYF.